These 15 T cell receptor beta chains were all obtained from the same sample, sequenced in a study of PD-1 blockade in classical Hodgkin lymphoma. Method: immunoSEQ multiplex PCR; TCRdb's copy keeps in-frame clones and lacks some. The profile shows about 21,000 clones, about 94% of them singletons. Time point in this sample: newly diagnosed, previously untreated cHL patient sample. Sequenced sample: peripheral blood mononuclear cells (PBMCs). These receptors were obtained from a human donor with classical Hodgkin lymphoma.

The rearrangement joins TRBV7-2 to TRBJ2-7, with D unresolved. Germline V lookup: CDR1 SGHTA, CDR2 FQGNSA. V lost 5 bases and J 3 bases, leaving 11 bases between the germline ends. The CDR3 contains 13 residues. Here the CDR3 reads CASSPPGGYEQYF. In DNA, the CDR3 is TGTGCCAGCAGCCCTCCAGGCGGCTACGAGCAGTACTTC. The full variable domain, in which reference TRBV7-2 and TRBJ2-7 provide the parts outside the CDR3, is GAGVSQSPSNKVTEKGKDVELRCDPISGHTALYWYRQSLGQGLEFLIYFQGNSAPDKSGLPSDRFSAERTGGSVSTLTIQRTQQEDSAVYLCASSPPGGYEQYFGPGTRLTVT.

The chain employs TRBV29-1 and TRBJ2-3; D is unclear. Germline-derived CDR1 and CDR2 are SQVTM and ANQGSEA. This CDR3 is built from 16 residues. The V and J ends lost 7 bases and 0 bases respectively, with 20 bases between them. The CDR3 sequence is CSAPPQPNLSTDTQYF. The CDR3 DNA reads TGCAGCGCCCCCCCTCAGCCCAACCTGAGCACAGATACGCAGTATTTT.

The chain carries TRBV7-9 and TRBJ2-2; 13 bases match TRBD2. The CDR3 runs 16 residues. Germline assignment: CDR1 SEHNR and CDR2 FQNEAQ (reference sequence). After removal of 8 bases from V and 11 bases from J, the junction contained 14 bases not matched to a gene. Written as DNA, the CDR3 is TGTGCCAGCTCTCTGAGGACTAGCGGGGGTCTGAGAGAGCTGTTTTTT. This gives the protein CASSLRTSGGLRELFF.

The chain couples TRBV2 to TRBJ2-5; the match to TRBD2 covers 10 bases. This CDR3 has 15 amino acids. The junction had 0 bases not matched to a gene; V was cut back by 2 bases and J by 0 bases. The germline V gene encodes CDR1 SNHLY and CDR2 FYNNEI. CDR3 bases: TGTGCCAGCAGTGAACTAGCGGGGGACCAAGAGACCCAGTACTTC. Translation: CASSELAGDQETQYF.

This chain connects TRBV19 to TRBJ1-2; D is possibly TRBD1 (5 bases). CDR3 length equals 17 residues. CDR1 and CDR2 from the germline V gene are LNHDA and SQIVND (reference sequence). The ends were cut back, 3 bases at V and 4 bases at J, with 21 bases in the middle. In DNA form, the CDR3 reads TGTGCCAGTAGTATCGGGGCCAACCCTTCCGATCGCTATGGCTACACCTTC. This sequence encodes CASSIGANPSDRYGYTF.

The chain is built from TRBV4-3 and TRBJ1-2; 7 bases line up with TRBD1. The CDR3 has 17 amino acids. Germline CDR1 reads LGHNA; CDR2 reads YSLEER. V gave up 0 bases and J gave up 2 bases; unmatched junction bases: 9. The CDR3 sequence is CASSQDTGTDVNYGYTF. In DNA form, the CDR3 reads TGCGCCAGCAGCCAAGATACCGGGACAGACGTAAACTATGGCTACACCTTC.

This chain connects TRBV5-1 to TRBJ2-7; D may be TRBD2 (5 bases). Between the trimmed V and J ends, which lost 0 bases and 3 bases, there was a span of 10 bases. CDR1 and CDR2 (germline): SGHRS, YFSETQ. CDR3 size: 14 residues. CDR3 loop: CASSLEPRDYEQYF. The CDR3 region has the DNA TGCGCCAGCAGCTTGGAGCCCCGGGACTACGAGCAGTACTTC.

This chain uses TRBV7-9 with TRBJ1-4, with D unresolved. Trimming took off 5 bases at V and 6 bases at J, with 16 bases between the two ends. The CDR3 has 15 residues. Germline values: CDR1 SEHNR, CDR2 FQNEAQ (reference sequence). CDR3 sequence (DNA): TGTGCCAGCAGCCCCACCGGAAGCGCCGATGAAAAACTGTTTTTT. This gives the protein CASSPTGSADEKLFF. The full variable domain, with the rest looked up from reference TRBV7-9 and TRBJ1-4, is DTGVSQNPRHKITKRGQNVTFRCDPISEHNRLYWYRQTLGQGPEFLTYFQNEAQLEKSRLLSDRFSAERPKGSFSTLEIQRTEQGDSAMYLCASSPTGSADEKLFFGSGTQLSVL.

The V and J genes are TRBV19 and TRBJ1-1; D is perhaps TRBD1 (5 bases). The CDR3 spans 14 residues. Trimming stripped 10 bases from V and 1 base from J, with 16 bases between. Per the germline V gene, CDR1 is LNHDA and CDR2 is SQIVND (reference sequence). DNA for the CDR3: TGTGCCACCACCTACCACGGGACGAACACTGAAGCTTTCTTT. Translation: CATTYHGTNTEAFF.

The J gene is TRBJ2-7, the V gene TRBV7-9, with D tentatively TRBD2 (6 bases). The V gene's germline CDR1 is SEHNR and CDR2 FQNEAQ (reference sequence). Trimming removed 6 bases at V and 3 bases at J, with 15 bases between. The CDR3 has 14 amino acids. The CDR3 loop reads CASREQKAGYEQYF. The CDR3 bases are TGTGCCAGCAGAGAGCAGAAAGCGGGCTACGAGCAGTACTTC.

A note on this clone: One end of the junction fails to match germline, which may point to a read error. The gene calls are TRBV7-7 and TRBJ2-5; 9 bases agree with TRBD2. The CDR3 totals 15 residues. CDR1 is SSHAT, CDR2 FNYEAQ, per germline (reference sequence). The DNA for the CDR3 is TGTGCCAGCAGTTTAGTGACTAGCGGCCAAGAGACCCAGTACTTC. Protein: CASSLVTSGQETQYF. Full variable domain (missing parts from reference TRBV7-7 and TRBJ2-5): GAGVSQSPRYKVTKRGQDVTLRCDPISSHATLYWYQQALGQGPEFLTYFNYEAQPDKSGLPSDRFSAERPEGSISTLTIQRTEQRDSAMYRCASSLVTSGQETQYFGPGTRLLVL.

This sequence joins TRBV7-9 and TRBJ2-2, with TRBD2 matching over 9 bases. This CDR3 is built from 18 residues. Germline CDR1 SEHNR, CDR2 FQNEAQ (reference sequence). The V segment lost 1 base and the J segment 2 bases; nucleotides outside the gene matches: 8. The CDR3 sequence: CASSLGRSGGPNTGELFF. The CDR3 DNA follows: TGTGCCAGCAGCTTAGGGCGTAGCGGGGGACCTAACACCGGGGAGCTGTTTTTT.

The chain carries TRBV6-5 and TRBJ1-3; D gene uncertain. The germline V gene encodes CDR1 MNHEY and CDR2 SVGAGI. The CDR3 has 14 amino acids. The germline V and J ends were trimmed by 0 bases and 7 bases, with 10 bases remaining between them. The CDR3 sequence is CASSYSGPPNTIYF. CDR3 nucleotides: TGTGCCAGCAGTTACTCAGGCCCGCCTAACACCATATATTTT.

J is TRBJ2-5 and V is TRBV18; 7 bases are shared with TRBD1. This CDR3 spans 15 amino acids. V shed 8 bases and J 5 bases; nucleotides not matched to a gene: 14. Germline lookup yields CDR1 KGHSH and CDR2 LQKENI. The CDR3 DNA reads TGTGCCAGCACCTCCGGAGAGACAGGGATGGAGACCCAGTACTTC. It is translated as CASTSGETGMETQYF.

This chain uses TRBV7-9 with TRBJ2-3, with 10 bases fitting TRBD2. Germline CDR1 and CDR2: SEHNR and FQNEAQ (reference sequence). V lost 1 base to trimming and J lost 0 bases; unmatched junction nucleotides: 7. The CDR3 runs 18 residues. The CDR3 DNA is TGTGCCAGCAGCTTAGTAGCGGGGGGCCGTCATAGCACAGATACGCAGTATTTT. This translates into CASSLVAGGRHSTDTQYF.